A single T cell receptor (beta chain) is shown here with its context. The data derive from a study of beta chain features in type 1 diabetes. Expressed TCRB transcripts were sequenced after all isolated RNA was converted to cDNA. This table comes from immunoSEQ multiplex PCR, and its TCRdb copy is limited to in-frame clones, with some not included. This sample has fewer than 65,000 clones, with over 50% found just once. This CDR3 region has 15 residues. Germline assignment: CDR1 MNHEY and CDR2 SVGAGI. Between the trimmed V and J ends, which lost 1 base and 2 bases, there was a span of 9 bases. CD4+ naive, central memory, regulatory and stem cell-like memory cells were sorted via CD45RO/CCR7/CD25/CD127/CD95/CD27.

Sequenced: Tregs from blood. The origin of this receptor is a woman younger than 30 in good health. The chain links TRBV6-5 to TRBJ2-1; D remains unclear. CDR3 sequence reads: CASSYFAAPYNEQFF. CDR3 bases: TGTGCCAGCAGTTACTTTGCGGCCCCCTACAATGAGCAGTTCTTC.